A single sample is the source of the 14 T cell receptor beta chains below, sequenced in a study of shared clonotypes between healthy human individuals. Naive CD8 isolation took CD45RO-negative cells positively selected for CCR7 and excluded terminally differentiated effector memory CD45RA+ cells. The table came from immunoSEQ multiplex PCR; TCRdb's copy has only in-frame clones and leaves some out. Of roughly 2,000,000 clones listed, around 93% are singletons. Source material: naive CD8+ T cells from PBMCs. The receptors were sampled from a man between 18 and 35 years old in good health. Some clones in this sample may be carry-over from other donors' samples.

The rearrangement uses TRBV19 and TRBJ2-2, with 9 bases matching TRBD2. Trimming took 7 bases from V and 5 from J; bases not matched to a gene: 14. Per germline, CDR1 LNHDA and CDR2 SQIVND (reference sequence). The CDR3 extends over 17 amino acids. The CDR3 DNA reads TGTGCCAGTACCTATGATGGCGAGCGGGAGGTAACCGGGGAGCTGTTTTTT. Translated, it gives CASTYDGEREVTGELFF.

The chain employs TRBV2 and TRBJ2-7, with 15 bases aligning to TRBD2. With V trimmed by 7 bases and J by 0 bases, 19 bases remained unmatched. Germline loops: CDR1 SNHLY, CDR2 FYNNEI. The CDR3 sequence is 21 residues long. CDR3 bases: TGTGCCAGCAAAGGGACAGGGGGAACGGGACTAGCGGGAGGCTACTCCTACGAGCAGTACTTC. It yields the protein CASKGTGGTGLAGGYSYEQYF.

The genes are TRBV15 and TRBJ2-7, with 8 bases fitting TRBD2. This CDR3 is 14 amino acids long. In germline, CDR1 is LNHNV, CDR2 YYDKDF (reference sequence). V shed 5 bases and J 3 bases; nucleotides not matched to a gene: 6. The CDR3 DNA reads as TGTGCCACCAGCGTGGCGGGAGGCAGCTACGAGCAGTACTTC. It specifies CATSVAGGSYEQYF.

V gene TRBV6-5 combines with J gene TRBJ2-2; TRBD1 matches at 7 bases. Germline values: CDR1 MNHEY, CDR2 SVGAGI. This CDR3 region has 15 residues. Trimming at V came to 5 bases and at J to 3 bases, leaving 6 bases not matched to a gene. The CDR3 nucleotides are TGTGCCAGCAGTCACAGGGGATTATACACCGGGGAGCTGTTTTTT. Amino acids: CASSHRGLYTGELFF.

The genes are TRBV21-1 and TRBJ2-5. TRBV21-1 is marked as a pseudogene. The CDR3 extends over 12 amino acids. CDR3 in amino acids: CANRPVQETQYF. DNA of the CDR3: TGTGCCAACCGGCCAGTACAAGAGACCCAGTACTTC.

This clone was observed once. V usage is TRBV28 and J usage is TRBJ2-7, with 11 bases that match TRBD2. V was pared by 6 bases and J by 1 base, with 17 bases of the junction left unmatched. Germline V gene lookup returns CDR1 MDHEN and CDR2 SYDVKM. This CDR3 has 19 residues. The chain's CDR3 is CASSLPTPALAGESYEQYF. The CDR3 DNA is TGTGCCAGCAGCCTCCCAACCCCGGCACTAGCGGGAGAGTCCTACGAGCAGTACTTC.

V is TRBV5-6 and J is TRBJ2-1; D remains unclear. The CDR3 has 12 residues. Trimming removed 3 bases from V and 3 bases from J, with 4 bases in between. CDR1 is SGHDT and CDR2 is YYEEEE in the germline V gene. CDR3 sequence (DNA): TGTGCCAGCAGCTCAGACTACAATGAGCAGTTCTTC. Protein sequence: CASSSDYNEQFF.

The chain carries TRBV2 and TRBJ2-1; D is undetermined. The germline V and J ends were trimmed by 7 bases and 0 bases, with 16 bases remaining between them. The CDR3 loop spans 16 amino acids. The germline V gene encodes CDR1 SNHLY and CDR2 FYNNEI. The DNA of the CDR3 is TGTGCCAGCAACGTACCGGGCCATAGCTCCTACAATGAGCAGTTCTTC. Translation gives CASNVPGHSSYNEQFF.

This clone was observed a single time. This chain uses TRBV6-1 with TRBJ2-1, with 10 nucleotides matching TRBD1. Per germline, CDR1 MNHNS and CDR2 SASEGT. Trimming at V came to 3 bases and at J to 4 bases, leaving 9 bases not matched to a gene. This CDR3 spans 17 amino acids. CDR3 coding DNA: TGTGCCAGCAGTGATCCGGGACAGGGGTATCCATACAATGAGCAGTTCTTC. Its protein is CASSDPGQGYPYNEQFF.

V and J are TRBV20-1 and TRBJ1-2, with unresolved D. The CDR3 sequence is 11 residues long. The V and J ends lost 0 bases and 4 bases respectively, with 3 bases between them. Germline-derived CDR1 and CDR2 are DFQATT and SNEGSKA (reference sequence). The CDR3 nucleotides read TGCAGTGCTAGAGAGAGCTATGGCTACACCTTC. It codes for CSARESYGYTF.

The V and J genes are TRBV6-1 and TRBJ2-7; 9 bases are shared with TRBD2. V dropped 4 bases and J dropped 2; count of bases not matched to a gene: 9. CDR1 and CDR2 from the germline V gene are MNHNS and SASEGT. The CDR3 totals 16 residues. The CDR3: CASSGLWASGTYEQYF. The CDR3 region has the DNA TGTGCCAGCAGTGGGCTTTGGGCTAGCGGGACCTACGAGCAGTACTTC.

V gene TRBV27 combines with J gene TRBJ2-7; D is possibly TRBD2 (6 bases). This CDR3 contains 15 residues. With 5 bases removed from V and 3 bases from J, the gap between germline ends came to 17 bases. Germline V gene sequence: CDR1 MNHEY, CDR2 SMNVEV (reference sequence). CDR3 in DNA: TGTGCCAGCAGTGGCCGTGGTAGCGGAGTCTACGAGCAGTACTTC. Amino acid sequence: CASSGRGSGVYEQYF.

As for this clone: This sample includes further DNA sequences coding for the same CDR3. The chain carries TRBV7-9 and TRBJ1-1; no definite D call. V lost 4 bases and J 0 bases, leaving 12 bases between the germline ends. The germline CDR1 and CDR2 sequences are SEHNR and FQNEAQ (reference sequence). The CDR3 is 15 residues long. Written as DNA, the CDR3 is TGTGCCAGCAGCTCGAGGACGGAAATGAACACTGAAGCTTTCTTT. Its protein product is CASSSRTEMNTEAFF.

The V and J genes are TRBV28 and TRBJ2-7; possibly TRBD2 for D (5 bases). Trimming took 7 bases from V and 6 from J, leaving 16 bases between them. The CDR3 is 13 residues long. Germline CDR1 reads MDHEN; CDR2 reads SYDVKM. In nucleotides, the CDR3 is TGTGCCAGCAAAAAACCCACTAGAGCCGAGCAGTACTTC. Its protein product is CASKKPTRAEQYF.